A selection of T cell receptor beta chains follows, all from one sample in a study of Graves' ophthalmopathy and Graves' hyperthyroidism. Each CDR3 protein is one row after TCRdb ran MiXCR on the multiplex PCR reads. The sample shows hundreds of thousands of distinct CDR3 sequences, 22% of them seen only once. The sequenced sample consisted of peripheral blood. The receptors here all came from a woman aged 18-29 years with stable Graves' hyperthyroidism. Some clones in this sample may be carry-over from other donors' samples. Each CDR3 is given with its conserved first and last residue. Each record gives: J gene, clone size, D gene, V gene, CDR3 protein, CDR3 DNA. A D gene is named only where the DNA matches it firmly. Size tells how often a clone was seen (once, few, many) or the class of an expanded clone, and some rows leave it out.

J gene: TRBJ1-1; clone size: many; D gene: TRBD1; V gene: TRBV29-1; CDR3 protein: CSARQGSTEAFF; CDR3 DNA: TGCAGCGCCAGACAGGGAAGCACTGAAGCTTTCTTT
J gene: TRBJ2-5; clone size: NA; D gene: NA; V gene: TRBV10-2; CDR3 protein: CASSELSQETQYF; CDR3 DNA: TGCGCCAGCAGTGAACTGAGCCAAGAGACCCAGTACTTC
J gene: TRBJ1-2; clone size: NA; D gene: NA; V gene: TRBV30; CDR3 protein: CAWSDFRMYYGYTF; CDR3 DNA: TGTGCCTGGAGTGATTTTCGAATGTACTATGGCTACACCTTC
J gene: TRBJ1-2; clone size: many; D gene: TRBD1; V gene: TRBV19; CDR3 protein: CASSLLDRNYGYTF; CDR3 DNA: TGTGCCAGTAGTTTACTGGACAGGAACTATGGCTACACCTTC
J gene: TRBJ2-2; clone size: NA; D gene: NA; V gene: TRBV28; CDR3 protein: CASSFSGRWNGELFF; CDR3 DNA: TGTGCCAGCAGTTTTTCAGGGAGGTGGAACGGGGAGCTGTTTTTT
J gene: TRBJ1-3; clone size: many; D gene: NA; V gene: TRBV20-1; CDR3 protein: CSAEGTGNTIYF; CDR3 DNA: TGCAGTGCTGAGGGCACTGGAAACACCATATATTTT
J gene: TRBJ2-5; clone size: many; D gene: TRBD2; V gene: TRBV20-1; CDR3 protein: CSASLAGGRIQETQYF; CDR3 DNA: TGCAGTGCTAGTCTAGCGGGGGGGAGAATCCAAGAGACCCAGTACTTC
J gene: TRBJ2-5; clone size: few; D gene: NA; V gene: TRBV14; CDR3 protein: CASSQDRTSLGETQYF; CDR3 DNA: TGTGCCAGCAGCCAAGATCGAACTAGCTTGGGGGAGACCCAGTACTTC
J gene: TRBJ2-2; clone size: many; D gene: NA; V gene: TRBV24-1; CDR3 protein: CATSDGQSNTGELFF; CDR3 DNA: TGTGCCACCAGTGATGGACAGAGTAACACCGGGGAGCTGTTTTTT
J gene: TRBJ1-1; clone size: many; D gene: NA; V gene: TRBV6-1; CDR3 protein: CASSEALPWLVGTEAFF; CDR3 DNA: TGTGCCAGCAGTGAAGCGCTTCCGTGGTTAGTAGGAACTGAAGCTTTCTTT
J gene: TRBJ2-5; clone size: many; D gene: NA; V gene: TRBV20-1; CDR3 protein: CSASLLIGQETQYF; CDR3 DNA: TGCAGTGCTAGTCTACTCATAGGGCAAGAGACCCAGTACTTC
J gene: TRBJ1-5; clone size: NA; D gene: NA; V gene: TRBV6-1; CDR3 protein: CASHGQISNSNQPQHF; CDR3 DNA: TGTGCCAGCCACGGACAGATCTCGAATAGCAATCAGCCCCAGCATTTT
J gene: TRBJ2-7; clone size: many; D gene: TRBD2; V gene: TRBV7-2; CDR3 protein: CASSLGTTLGEQYF; CDR3 DNA: TGTGCCAGCAGCCTCGGGACTACCCTTGGCGAGCAGTACTTC
J gene: TRBJ2-7; clone size: many; D gene: NA; V gene: TRBV12-5; CDR3 protein: CASGLDPFVGKHEQYF; CDR3 DNA: TGTGCTAGTGGTTTGGACCCCTTCGTGGGGAAACACGAGCAGTACTTC
J gene: TRBJ2-2; clone size: NA; D gene: TRBD1; V gene: TRBV6-5; CDR3 protein: CASSWGQGQSGELFF; CDR3 DNA: TGTGCCAGCAGTTGGGGACAGGGACAGTCCGGGGAGCTGTTTTTT
J gene: TRBJ1-1; clone size: NA; D gene: NA; V gene: TRBV2; CDR3 protein: CASSLIQGVNTEAFF; CDR3 DNA: TGTGCCAGCAGTTTAATACAGGGCGTGAACACTGAAGCTTTCTTT
J gene: TRBJ2-5; clone size: many; D gene: NA; V gene: TRBV12-3/TRBV12-4; CDR3 protein: CASSPGWRAQYF; CDR3 DNA: TGTGCCAGCAGTCCGGGGTGGAGGGCCCAGTACTTC
J gene: TRBJ1-6; clone size: many; D gene: NA; V gene: TRBV7-2; CDR3 protein: CASSLALQVPSPLHF; CDR3 DNA: TGTGCCAGCAGCTTAGCGCTGCAGGTACCTTCACCCCTCCACTTT
J gene: TRBJ2-6; clone size: NA; D gene: NA; V gene: TRBV15; CDR3 protein: CATSRDRGAGANVLTF; CDR3 DNA: TGTGCCACCAGCAGAGATAGAGGGGCCGGGGCCAACGTCCTGACTTTC